This entry lists 19 T cell receptor beta chains sequenced from one sample in a study of T-cell memory formation after mild COVID-19. Each CDR3 protein is one row after TCRdb ran MiXCR on the 5' RACE reads. The sample lists a few hundred thousand distinct CDR3 sequences, about 20% occurring once. The sequenced material came from PBMCs or a T cell subset sorted from them (not recorded which). All receptors derive from a man aged 18 to 35 who had mild COVID-19 (a few samples of this study predate the infection). Cell type and time point are not known.

J is TRBJ1-6 and V is TRBV28, with D possibly being TRBD1 (5 bases). CDR1 and CDR2 from the germline V gene are MDHEN and SYDVKM. CDR3 size: 15 residues. V lost 7 bases and J 10 bases, leaving 20 bases between the germline ends. The CDR3 reads CASTRTAVGGSPLHF. CDR3 DNA: TGTGCCAGCACCCGTACTGCAGTGGGGGGATCACCCCTCCACTTT.

This clonotype was seen a few times. This chain uses TRBV7-8 with TRBJ1-1; 9 nucleotides agree with TRBD1. Looked up from germline, CDR1 is SGHVS and CDR2 is FQNEAQ. V lost 2 bases to trimming and J lost 0 bases; unmatched junction nucleotides: 7. CDR3 length equals 17 residues. The CDR3 loop reads CASSLLGGDRVNTEAFF. CDR3 bases: TGTGCCAGCAGCTTATTAGGTGGGGACAGGGTGAACACTGAAGCTTTCTTT.

Only a few counts were recorded for this clonotype. This chain uses TRBV4-3 with TRBJ2-1; possibly TRBD1 or TRBD2 for D (6 bases each). There are 15 residues in the CDR3. V shed 1 base and J shed 10 bases, with 17 bases lying between them. Germline V gene lookup returns CDR1 LGHNA and CDR2 YSLEER. The DNA of the CDR3 is TGCGCCAGCAGCCAAGCAGGGGCACTAGCCCGAGAGCAGTTCTTC. Translation gives CASSQAGALAREQFF.

There are a few counts of this clonotype. This chain connects TRBV20-1 to TRBJ1-5; perhaps TRBD1 as D (5 bases). Trimming removed 5 bases from V and 2 bases from J, with 10 bases in between. Germline loops: CDR1 DFQATT, CDR2 SNEGSKA (reference sequence). There are 13 residues in the CDR3. DNA for the CDR3: TGCAGTGCTTCGGGACTGCGCAATCAGCCCCAGCATTTT. Its translation: CSASGLRNQPQHF.

This chain links TRBV7-9 with TRBJ1-3; D is perhaps TRBD1 (5 bases). The CDR3 sequence is 13 residues long. V dropped 5 bases and J dropped 7 bases, with 12 bases sitting between them. Germline-derived CDR1 and CDR2 are SEHNR and FQNEAQ (reference sequence). CDR3 bases: TGTGCCAGCAGCCCGACCGGGGGGAACACCATATATTTT. Amino acid sequence: CASSPTGGNTIYF.

The chain combines TRBV29-1 with TRBJ2-5; D uncertain. V was trimmed by 0 bases and J by 7 bases, leaving 12 bases between them. The CDR3 covers 13 residues. Germline V gene lookup returns CDR1 SQVTM and CDR2 ANQGSEA. The CDR3 DNA reads as TGCAGCGTTGAAGAAGGCGGAGTTAGGACCCAGTACTTC. Translating gives CSVEEGGVRTQYF. Drawing the rest from reference TRBV29-1 and TRBJ2-5, the complete variable domain is SAVISQKPSRDICQRGTSLTIQCQVDSQVTMMFWYRQQPGQSLTLIATANQGSEATYESGFVIDKFPISRPNLTFSTLTVSNMSPEDSSIYLCSVEEGGVRTQYFGPGTRLLVL.

The chain joins TRBV7-9 to TRBJ2-7; TRBD1 is a possible D gene (6 bases). CDR3 length equals 14 residues. Germline V lookup: CDR1 SEHNR, CDR2 FQNEAQ (reference sequence). The germline V and J ends were trimmed by 2 bases and 3 bases, with 11 bases remaining between them. CDR3 residues: CASSLQGIHYEQYF. DNA of the CDR3: TGTGCCAGCAGCTTACAGGGGATTCACTACGAGCAGTACTTC.

This clonotype was seen only a few times. V usage is TRBV12-3 or TRBV12-4 and J usage is TRBJ1-1, with D possibly TRBD1 on 5 matching bases. Trimming stripped 8 bases from V and 0 bases from J, with 10 bases between. The CDR3 loop spans 13 amino acids. As DNA, the CDR3 is TGTGCCAGCGCGTTGGGGGTGAACACTGAAGCTTTCTTT. It yields the protein CASALGVNTEAFF.

This clonotype was observed a handful of times. This chain connects TRBV15 to TRBJ1-1; the D gene is possibly TRBD1 (5 bases). This CDR3 region has 11 residues. The V end was cut by 3 bases, the J end by 6 bases, with 5 bases between. Germline V lookup: CDR1 LNHNV, CDR2 YYDKDF (reference sequence). The CDR3 region is CATSRGAEAFF. The CDR3, as DNA: TGTGCCACCAGCAGGGGGGCTGAAGCTTTCTTT.

The chain recombines TRBV4-3 with TRBJ2-7, with 10 bases fitting TRBD2. CDR3 size: 16 residues. Trimming took 4 bases from V and 2 from J; bases not matched to a gene: 8. Germline lookup yields CDR1 LGHNA and CDR2 YSLEER. The CDR3 region is CASSPRLAGATYEQYF. Here the CDR3 DNA reads TGCGCCAGCAGCCCGCGACTAGCGGGCGCTACCTACGAGCAGTACTTC.

There are a few counts of this clonotype. The chain couples TRBV7-8 to TRBJ2-3, with a weak D call TRBD1 (5 bases). With 5 bases removed from V and 6 bases from J, the gap between germline ends came to 18 bases. CDR3 length equals 15 residues. Germline loops: CDR1 SGHVS, CDR2 FQNEAQ. For the CDR3, the DNA is TGTGCCAGCAGCCACCCCGCTGGGGCTCCCGATACGCAGTATTTT. Encoded protein: CASSHPAGAPDTQYF.

This chain joins TRBV10-3 and TRBJ2-5, with TRBD2 matching over 7 bases. The CDR3 has 16 residues. The V gene's germline CDR1 is ENHRY and CDR2 SYGVKD. Trimming cost V 0 bases and J 2 bases; bases outside gene matches: 6. For the CDR3, the DNA is TGTGCCATCAGTGAGTCTGGGCTAGCGGATCAAGAGACCCAGTACTTC. This codes for CAISESGLADQETQYF.

The chain employs TRBV6-6 and TRBJ2-7; TRBD1 matches at 7 bases. The CDR3 consists of 19 residues. Trimming at V came to 5 bases and at J to 2 bases, leaving 21 bases not matched to a gene. Germline-derived CDR1 and CDR2 are MNHNY and SVGAGI (reference sequence). The CDR3 sequence: CASSGLRQGTRVIPYEQYV. The CDR3 region has the DNA TGTGCCAGCAGTGGTTTGAGACAGGGAACGAGGGTGATACCCTACGAGCAGTACGTC.

This clonotype was observed a single time. V usage is TRBV5-8 and J usage is TRBJ2-5, with TRBD2 matching 9 bases. The trim removed 3 bases at V and 5 bases at J, leaving 11 bases unmatched. The CDR3 sequence is 16 residues long. Germline V gene data show CDR1 as SGHTS and CDR2 as YDEGEE. The CDR3 bases are TGTGCCAGCAGCTCCCGCGGGAGGGGTCTGAGGGAGACCCAGTACTTC. This codes for CASSSRGRGLRETQYF.

In this sample, this clonotype turned up a few times. The V call is TRBV6-6, the J call TRBJ1-6, with no clear D. V lost 8 bases, J lost 8 bases, and 4 bases lay in between. Germline values: CDR1 MNHNY, CDR2 SVGAGI (reference sequence). CDR3 size: 10 residues. CDR3 residues: CASGDSPLHF. CDR3 bases: TGTGCCAGCGGGGATTCACCCCTCCACTTT.

Written as DNA, the CDR3 is TGTGCCAGTACCGCCGGGACAGGGGGATCCTACGAGCAGTACTTC. Translated, it gives CASTAGTGGSYEQYF. The chain combines TRBV19 with TRBJ2-7; 11 bases agree with TRBD1. After removal of 7 bases from V and 1 base from J, the junction contained 6 bases not matched to a gene. The CDR3 is 15 residues long. From germline, CDR1 is LNHDA and CDR2 SQIVND (reference sequence).

This clonotype was observed a handful of times. J is TRBJ2-5 and V is TRBV7-8; maybe TRBD1 (6 bases). Germline V gene data show CDR1 as SGHVS and CDR2 as FQNEAQ. The CDR3 has 16 amino acids. Trimming took 5 bases from V and 0 from J, leaving 16 bases between them. The CDR3 nucleotides are TGTGCCAGCAGCCTTGTGGCAGGGGCAAACCAAGAGACCCAGTACTTC. It is translated as CASSLVAGANQETQYF.

This clonotype came up a few times. The J gene is TRBJ1-2, the V gene TRBV28; D not resolved. Deletions cut 6 bases from V and 3 bases from J, with 5 bases between. Germline V gene sequence: CDR1 MDHEN, CDR2 SYDVKM. The CDR3 totals 11 residues. Written as DNA, the CDR3 is TGTGCCAGCAGGAGGGACTATGGCTACACCTTC. Protein sequence: CASRRDYGYTF.

The chain employs TRBV12-2 and TRBJ1-2. TRBV12-2 is marked as a pseudogene. This CDR3 is built from 13 residues. The CDR3 sequence is CASRFNNLPGYTF. The CDR3 coding sequence is TGTGCAAGTCGCTTCAACAACCTTCCGGGCTACACCTTC.